Listed below are T cell receptor beta chains from one sample, sequenced in a study of blood T cell repertoires in COVID-19. Assay used: immunoSEQ multiplex PCR; TCRdb lists only in-frame clones, some missing. The repertoire has around 170,000 clones, 85% to 95% of them found once; the top ten carry around 0.53%. Sequencing was done on a sample of peripheral blood. These receptors were collected from a man in his forties or fifties with acute or convalescent COVID-19. CDR3s include the opening cysteine and the closing phenylalanine or tryptophan. The order of the fields is clone size, J gene, D gene, V gene, CDR3 DNA, CDR3 protein. D genes are given only for firm matches. Rows may omit the clone size; those that give it use once, few, many or a size class.

abundance: -
j_gene: TRBJ2-1
d_gene: TRBD2
v_gene: TRBV9
CDR3nt: TGTGCCAGCAGCGCTGGGTTGCGGGAGGGAAACAATGAGCAGTTCTTC
CDR3aa: CASSAGLREGNNEQFF

abundance: -
j_gene: TRBJ2-5
d_gene: -
v_gene: TRBV6-2/TRBV6-3
CDR3nt: TGTGCCAGCAGTTCAGCGAACAAGCGGGAGACCCAGTACTTC
CDR3aa: CASSSANKRETQYF

abundance: -
j_gene: TRBJ1-1
d_gene: -
v_gene: TRBV2
CDR3nt: TGTGCCAGCGGATCCGAGGTTTTTAACACTGAAGCTTTCTTT
CDR3aa: CASGSEVFNTEAFF

abundance: -
j_gene: TRBJ1-4
d_gene: TRBD1
v_gene: TRBV4-1
CDR3nt: TGCGCCAGCAGCCACCACGGACAGGAAGAAAAACTGTTTTTT
CDR3aa: CASSHHGQEEKLFF

abundance: -
j_gene: TRBJ2-2
d_gene: -
v_gene: TRBV15
CDR3nt: TGTGCCACCAGCAGCACTCTAGCCGCCGGGGAGCTGTTTTTT
CDR3aa: CATSSTLAAGELFF

abundance: -
j_gene: TRBJ2-2
d_gene: TRBD1
v_gene: TRBV5-1
CDR3nt: TGCGCCAGCAGCTTGGCCCTGGACAGGCTCACCGGGGAGCTGTTTTTT
CDR3aa: CASSLALDRLTGELFF

abundance: -
j_gene: TRBJ1-3
d_gene: TRBD1
v_gene: TRBV5-8
CDR3nt: TGTGCCACAGGACAGGGGTTGTCTGGAAACACCATATATTTT
CDR3aa: CATGQGLSGNTIYF

abundance: -
j_gene: TRBJ1-2
d_gene: TRBD1
v_gene: TRBV29-1
CDR3nt: TGCAGCGTTGCCGGACAGGGGGGGAACTATGGCTACACCTTC
CDR3aa: CSVAGQGGNYGYTF

abundance: few
j_gene: TRBJ2-2
d_gene: TRBD2
v_gene: TRBV4-2
CDR3nt: TGTGCCAGCAGCCAAGATTGGAGCGGGGGATTCACCGGGGAGCTGTTTTTT
CDR3aa: CASSQDWSGGFTGELFF

abundance: -
j_gene: TRBJ1-3
d_gene: -
v_gene: TRBV2
CDR3nt: TGTGCCAGCAGTGTTTCCAGGGTGGGTGGAAACACCATATATTTT
CDR3aa: CASSVSRVGGNTIYF

abundance: -
j_gene: TRBJ1-1
d_gene: -
v_gene: TRBV6-2/TRBV6-3
CDR3nt: TGTGCCAGCAGTTTGCAGGGAAGGAACACTGAAGCTTTCTTT
CDR3aa: CASSLQGRNTEAFF

abundance: -
j_gene: TRBJ1-6
d_gene: -
v_gene: TRBV19
CDR3nt: TGTGCCAGTAGTAAACAGTATAATTCACCCCTCCACTTT
CDR3aa: CASSKQYNSPLHF

abundance: -
j_gene: TRBJ2-1
d_gene: TRBD2
v_gene: TRBV9
CDR3nt: TGTGCCAGCAGCGCCGCTAGCGGGGGGTCAGGTGAGCAGTTCTTC
CDR3aa: CASSAASGGSGEQFF

abundance: -
j_gene: TRBJ2-1
d_gene: -
v_gene: TRBV3-1/TRBV3-2
CDR3nt: TGTGCCAGCAGCCAAGGGAGCTACAATGAGCAGTTCTTC
CDR3aa: CASSQGSYNEQFF

abundance: -
j_gene: TRBJ2-2
d_gene: -
v_gene: TRBV4-2
CDR3nt: TGTGCCAGCAGCCTCACGGCGCGGTCCTTCACCGGGGAGCTGTTTTTT
CDR3aa: CASSLTARSFTGELFF

abundance: -
j_gene: TRBJ1-6
d_gene: -
v_gene: TRBV18
CDR3nt: TGTGCCAGCTCACCAGGAGGAGGGGACTCACCCCTCCACTTT
CDR3aa: CASSPGGGDSPLHF

abundance: -
j_gene: TRBJ2-1
d_gene: TRBD2
v_gene: TRBV27
CDR3nt: TGTGCCAGCAGCTACGGACTAGACGAAGGCAATGAGCAGTTCTTC
CDR3aa: CASSYGLDEGNEQFF

abundance: -
j_gene: TRBJ2-1
d_gene: TRBD2
v_gene: TRBV24-1
CDR3nt: TGTGCCACCAGTGACACGGGACTAGCGGGATTTAATGAGCAGTTCTTC
CDR3aa: CATSDTGLAGFNEQFF

abundance: -
j_gene: TRBJ2-7
d_gene: TRBD2
v_gene: TRBV18
CDR3nt: TGTGCCAGCTCATCTCTACTAGCGGGAGATGACGAGCAGTACTTC
CDR3aa: CASSSLLAGDDEQYF

abundance: -
j_gene: TRBJ2-6
d_gene: -
v_gene: TRBV6-5
CDR3nt: TGTGCCAGCAGTTCCGGGGGTGCTGGGGCCAACGTCCTGACTTTC
CDR3aa: CASSSGGAGANVLTF

abundance: -
j_gene: TRBJ2-3
d_gene: TRBD2
v_gene: TRBV3-1/TRBV3-2
CDR3nt: TGTGCCAGCAGCCCCGGGACTAGCGGGGGGTTCACAGATACGCAGTATTTT
CDR3aa: CASSPGTSGGFTDTQYF

abundance: -
j_gene: TRBJ2-1
d_gene: -
v_gene: TRBV7-3
CDR3nt: TGTGCCAGCAGCCCGACAGCTAGTAGCTCCTACAATGAGCAGTTCTTC
CDR3aa: CASSPTASSSYNEQFF

abundance: -
j_gene: TRBJ1-5
d_gene: -
v_gene: TRBV5-1
CDR3nt: TGCGCCAGCAGCTTGGACAGGTTGACTCAGCCCCAGCATTTT
CDR3aa: CASSLDRLTQPQHF

abundance: -
j_gene: TRBJ2-1
d_gene: -
v_gene: TRBV7-3
CDR3nt: TGTGCCAGCAGCTTACTCCCAGCCTACAATGAGCAGTTCTTC
CDR3aa: CASSLLPAYNEQFF

abundance: -
j_gene: TRBJ1-1
d_gene: -
v_gene: TRBV7-9
CDR3nt: TGTGCCAGCAGCTCCCAGTACACTGAAGCTTTCTTT
CDR3aa: CASSSQYTEAFF

abundance: few
j_gene: TRBJ2-7
d_gene: -
v_gene: TRBV7-9
CDR3nt: TGTGCCAGCAGCTCCCTGGGAGCGCGCTACGAGCAGTACTTC
CDR3aa: CASSSLGARYEQYF

abundance: -
j_gene: TRBJ2-3
d_gene: TRBD1
v_gene: TRBV19
CDR3nt: TGTGCCAGTAGTATAACAGGGGTGGTTACAGATACGCAGTATTTT
CDR3aa: CASSITGVVTDTQYF

abundance: once
j_gene: TRBJ1-1
d_gene: -
v_gene: TRBV6-5
CDR3nt: TGTGCCAGCAGCCCCCGGCGGGCGGGGAACACTGAAGCTTTCTTT
CDR3aa: CASSPRRAGNTEAFF

abundance: -
j_gene: TRBJ1-2
d_gene: TRBD1
v_gene: TRBV5-4
CDR3nt: TGTGCCAGCAGCTTGCCGGGACAGGTAGTTGGCTACACCTTC
CDR3aa: CASSLPGQVVGYTF

abundance: -
j_gene: TRBJ2-1
d_gene: TRBD2
v_gene: TRBV28
CDR3nt: TGTGCCAGCAGTTCCTCACTAGCGGGGGCGAGGAATGAGCAGTTCTTC
CDR3aa: CASSSSLAGARNEQFF